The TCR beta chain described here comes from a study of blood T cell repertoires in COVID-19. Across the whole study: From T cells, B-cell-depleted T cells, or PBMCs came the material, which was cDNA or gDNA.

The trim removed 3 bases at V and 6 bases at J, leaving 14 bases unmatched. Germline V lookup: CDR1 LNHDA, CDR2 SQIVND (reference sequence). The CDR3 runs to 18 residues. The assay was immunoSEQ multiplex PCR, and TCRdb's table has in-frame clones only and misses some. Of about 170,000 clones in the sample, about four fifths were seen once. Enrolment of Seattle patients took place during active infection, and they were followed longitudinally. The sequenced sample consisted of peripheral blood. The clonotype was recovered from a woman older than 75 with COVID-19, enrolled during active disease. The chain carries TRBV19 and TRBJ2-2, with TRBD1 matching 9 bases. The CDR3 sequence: CASSILSGGTGFSGELFF. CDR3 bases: TGTGCCAGTAGTATCTTATCCGGCGGGACAGGGTTTTCCGGGGAGCTGTTTTTT.